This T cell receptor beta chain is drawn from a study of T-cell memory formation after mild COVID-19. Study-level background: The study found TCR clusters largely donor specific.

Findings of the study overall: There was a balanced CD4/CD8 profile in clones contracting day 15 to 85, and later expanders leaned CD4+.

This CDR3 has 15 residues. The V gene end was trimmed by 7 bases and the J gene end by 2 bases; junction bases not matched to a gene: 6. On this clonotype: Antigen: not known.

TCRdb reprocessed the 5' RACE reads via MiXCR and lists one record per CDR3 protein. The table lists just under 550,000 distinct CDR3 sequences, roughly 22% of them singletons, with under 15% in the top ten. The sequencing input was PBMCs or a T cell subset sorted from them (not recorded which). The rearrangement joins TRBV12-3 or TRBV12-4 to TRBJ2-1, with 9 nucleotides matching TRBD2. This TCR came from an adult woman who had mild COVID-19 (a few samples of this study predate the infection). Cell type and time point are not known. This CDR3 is CASTQTSGPYNEQFF. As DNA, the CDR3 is TGTGCCAGCACCCAGACTAGCGGACCCTACAATGAGCAGTTCTTC.